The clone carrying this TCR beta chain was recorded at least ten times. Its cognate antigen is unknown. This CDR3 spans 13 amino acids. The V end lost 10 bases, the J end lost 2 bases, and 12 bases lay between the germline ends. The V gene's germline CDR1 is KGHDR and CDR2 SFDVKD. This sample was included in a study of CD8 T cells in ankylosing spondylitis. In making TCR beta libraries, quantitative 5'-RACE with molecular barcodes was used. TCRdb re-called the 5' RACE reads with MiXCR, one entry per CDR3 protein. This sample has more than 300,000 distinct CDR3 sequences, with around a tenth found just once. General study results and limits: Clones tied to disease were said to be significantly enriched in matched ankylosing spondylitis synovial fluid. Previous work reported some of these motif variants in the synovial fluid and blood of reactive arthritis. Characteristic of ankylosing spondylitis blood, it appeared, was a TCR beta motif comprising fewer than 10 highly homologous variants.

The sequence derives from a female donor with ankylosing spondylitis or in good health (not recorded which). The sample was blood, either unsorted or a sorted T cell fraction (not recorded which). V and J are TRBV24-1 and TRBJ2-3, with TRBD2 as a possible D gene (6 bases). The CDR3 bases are TGTGCCACGATGGGACTCAACACAGATACGCAGTATTTT. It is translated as CATMGLNTDTQYF.